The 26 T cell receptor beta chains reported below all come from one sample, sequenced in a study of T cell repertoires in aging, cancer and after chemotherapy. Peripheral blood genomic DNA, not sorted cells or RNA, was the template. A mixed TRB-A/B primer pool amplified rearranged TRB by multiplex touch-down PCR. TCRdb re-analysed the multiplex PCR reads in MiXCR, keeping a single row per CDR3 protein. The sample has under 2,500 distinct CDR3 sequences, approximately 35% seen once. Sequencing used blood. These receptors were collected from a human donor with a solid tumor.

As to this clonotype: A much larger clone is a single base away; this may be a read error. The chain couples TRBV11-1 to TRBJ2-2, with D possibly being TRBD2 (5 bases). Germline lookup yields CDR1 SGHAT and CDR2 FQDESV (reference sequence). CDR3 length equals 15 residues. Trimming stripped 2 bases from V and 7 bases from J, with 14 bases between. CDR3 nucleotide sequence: TGTGCCAGCAGCTTACCGAGGAGGCGGAGCGGGGAGCTGTTTTTT. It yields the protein CASSLPRRRSGELFF.

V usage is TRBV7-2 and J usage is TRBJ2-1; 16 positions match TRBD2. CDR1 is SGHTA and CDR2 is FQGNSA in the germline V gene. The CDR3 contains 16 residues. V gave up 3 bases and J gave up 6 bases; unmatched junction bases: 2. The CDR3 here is CASSLGLAGGSNEQFF. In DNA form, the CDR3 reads TGTGCCAGCAGCTTGGGACTAGCGGGGGGGAGCAATGAGCAGTTCTTC.

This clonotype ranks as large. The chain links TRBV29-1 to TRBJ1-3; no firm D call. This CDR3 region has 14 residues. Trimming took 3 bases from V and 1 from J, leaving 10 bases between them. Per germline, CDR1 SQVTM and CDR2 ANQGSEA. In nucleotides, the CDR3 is TGCAGCGTTGATGGCAAGGGATCTGGAAACACCATATATTTT. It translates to CSVDGKGSGNTIYF.

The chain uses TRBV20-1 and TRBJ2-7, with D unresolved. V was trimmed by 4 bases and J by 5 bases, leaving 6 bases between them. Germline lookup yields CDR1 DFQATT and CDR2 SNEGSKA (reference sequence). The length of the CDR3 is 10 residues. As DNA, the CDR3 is TGCAGTGCTACTGGGAACGAGCAGTACTTC. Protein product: CSATGNEQYF.

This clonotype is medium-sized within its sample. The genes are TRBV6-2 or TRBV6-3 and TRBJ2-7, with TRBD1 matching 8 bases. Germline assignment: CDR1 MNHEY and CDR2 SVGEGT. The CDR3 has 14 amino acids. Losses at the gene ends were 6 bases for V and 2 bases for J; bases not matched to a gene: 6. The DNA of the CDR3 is TGTGCCAGCAGGACAGGACAGGGCACCTACGAGCAGTACTTC. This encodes CASRTGQGTYEQYF.

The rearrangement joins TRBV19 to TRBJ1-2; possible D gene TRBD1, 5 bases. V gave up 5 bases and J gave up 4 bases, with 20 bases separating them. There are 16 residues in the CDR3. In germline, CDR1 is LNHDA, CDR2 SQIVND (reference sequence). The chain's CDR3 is CASSQGGNPSIYGYTF. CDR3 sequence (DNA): TGTGCCAGTAGTCAGGGCGGCAACCCTTCTATCTATGGCTACACCTTC.

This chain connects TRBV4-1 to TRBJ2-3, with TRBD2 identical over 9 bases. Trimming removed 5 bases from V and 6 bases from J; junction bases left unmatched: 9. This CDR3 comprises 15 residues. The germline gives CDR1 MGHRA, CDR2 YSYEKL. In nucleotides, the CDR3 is TGCGCCAGCAGCGATATAGCGGGAGAGGGGGATACGCAGTATTTT. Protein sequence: CASSDIAGEGDTQYF.

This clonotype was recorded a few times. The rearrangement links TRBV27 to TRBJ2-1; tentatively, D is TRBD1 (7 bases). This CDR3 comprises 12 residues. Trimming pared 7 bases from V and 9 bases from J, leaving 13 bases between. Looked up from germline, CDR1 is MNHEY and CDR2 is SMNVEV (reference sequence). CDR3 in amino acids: CASTPGGGEQFF. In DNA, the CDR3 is TGTGCCAGCACCCCAGGGGGAGGTGAGCAGTTCTTC.

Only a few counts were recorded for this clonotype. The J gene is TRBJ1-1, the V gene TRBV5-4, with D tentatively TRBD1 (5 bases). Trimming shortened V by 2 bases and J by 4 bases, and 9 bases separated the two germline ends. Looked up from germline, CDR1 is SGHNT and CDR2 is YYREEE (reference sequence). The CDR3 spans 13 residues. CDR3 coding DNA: TGTGCCAGCAGCTTATCAGGGCGCACTGAAGCTTTCTTT. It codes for CASSLSGRTEAFF.

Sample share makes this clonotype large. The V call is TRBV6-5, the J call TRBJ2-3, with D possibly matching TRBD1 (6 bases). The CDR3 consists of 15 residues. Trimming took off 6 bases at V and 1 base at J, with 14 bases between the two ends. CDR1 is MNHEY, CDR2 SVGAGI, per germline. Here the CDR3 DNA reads TGTGCCAGCAGCACCCAGGGGCAGGGCACAGATACGCAGTATTTT. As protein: CASSTQGQGTDTQYF.

CDR3 protein: CASSLRQGARTDTQYF. The CDR3 nucleotides are TGTGCCAGCAGTTTAAGACAGGGGGCTAGGACAGATACGCAGTATTTT. The genes are TRBV27 and TRBJ2-3, with 10 bases matching TRBD1. V lost 2 bases and J lost 3; bases outside the gene matches: 5. The CDR3 spans 16 residues. Germline lookup yields CDR1 MNHEY and CDR2 SMNVEV (reference sequence).

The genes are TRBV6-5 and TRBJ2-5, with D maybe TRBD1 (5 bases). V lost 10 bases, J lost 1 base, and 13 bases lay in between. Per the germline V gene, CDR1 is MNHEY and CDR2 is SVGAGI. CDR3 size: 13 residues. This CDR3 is CATRQLLQETQYF. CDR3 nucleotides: TGTGCCACGCGACAGTTACTCCAAGAGACCCAGTACTTC.

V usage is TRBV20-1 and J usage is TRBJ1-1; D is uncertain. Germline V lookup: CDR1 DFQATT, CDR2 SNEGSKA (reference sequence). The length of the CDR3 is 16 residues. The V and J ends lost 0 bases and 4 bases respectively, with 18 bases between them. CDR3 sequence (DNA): TGCAGTGCTAGAGACATTACATACGGAGGTTTCACTGAAGCTTTCTTT. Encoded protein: CSARDITYGGFTEAFF.

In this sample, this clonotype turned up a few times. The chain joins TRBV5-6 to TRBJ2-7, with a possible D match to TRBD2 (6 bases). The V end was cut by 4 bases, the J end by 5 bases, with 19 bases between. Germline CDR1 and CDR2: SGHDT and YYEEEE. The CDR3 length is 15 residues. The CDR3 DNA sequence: TGTGCCAGCAGCACCTCGTCGCTAGCGATCAACGAGCAGTACTTC. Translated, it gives CASSTSSLAINEQYF.

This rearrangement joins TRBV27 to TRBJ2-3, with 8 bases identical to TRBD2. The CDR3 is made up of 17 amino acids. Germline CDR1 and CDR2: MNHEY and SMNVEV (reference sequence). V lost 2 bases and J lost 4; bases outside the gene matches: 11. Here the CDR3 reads CASSLEPSGGRPDTQYF. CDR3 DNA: TGTGCCAGCAGTTTAGAACCCAGCGGGGGTAGGCCAGATACGCAGTATTTT.

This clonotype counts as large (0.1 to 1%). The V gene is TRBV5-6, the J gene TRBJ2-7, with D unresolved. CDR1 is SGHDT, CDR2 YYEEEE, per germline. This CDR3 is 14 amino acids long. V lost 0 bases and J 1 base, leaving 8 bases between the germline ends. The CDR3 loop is CASSLDWQSYEQYF. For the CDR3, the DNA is TGTGCCAGCAGCTTGGATTGGCAGTCCTACGAGCAGTACTTC.

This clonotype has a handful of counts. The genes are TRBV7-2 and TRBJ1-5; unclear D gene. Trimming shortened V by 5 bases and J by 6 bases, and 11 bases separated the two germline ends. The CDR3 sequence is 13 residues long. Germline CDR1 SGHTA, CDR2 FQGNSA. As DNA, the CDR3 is TGTGCCAGCAGCCTGTACCGGTCTCAGCCCCAGCATTTT. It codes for CASSLYRSQPQHF.

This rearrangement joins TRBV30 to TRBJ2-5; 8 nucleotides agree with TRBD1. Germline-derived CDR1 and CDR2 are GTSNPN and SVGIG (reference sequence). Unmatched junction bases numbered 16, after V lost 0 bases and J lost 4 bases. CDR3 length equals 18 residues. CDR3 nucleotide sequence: TGTGCCTGGAGTGTACGGTCGGGGACAGGTTGGCCGGGAGAGACCCAGTACTTC. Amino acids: CAWSVRSGTGWPGETQYF.

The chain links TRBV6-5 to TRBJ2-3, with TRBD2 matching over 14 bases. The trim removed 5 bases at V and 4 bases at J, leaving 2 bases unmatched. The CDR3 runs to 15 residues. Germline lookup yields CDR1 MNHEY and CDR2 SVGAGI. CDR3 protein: CASSETSGGADTQYF. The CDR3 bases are TGTGCCAGCAGTGAGACTAGCGGGGGGGCAGATACGCAGTATTTT.

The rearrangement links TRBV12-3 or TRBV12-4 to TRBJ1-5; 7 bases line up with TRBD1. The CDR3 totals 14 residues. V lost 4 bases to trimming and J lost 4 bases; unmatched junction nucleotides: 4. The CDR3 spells CASSSTGSNQPQHF. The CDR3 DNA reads TGTGCCAGCAGTTCGACAGGGAGTAATCAGCCCCAGCATTTT.

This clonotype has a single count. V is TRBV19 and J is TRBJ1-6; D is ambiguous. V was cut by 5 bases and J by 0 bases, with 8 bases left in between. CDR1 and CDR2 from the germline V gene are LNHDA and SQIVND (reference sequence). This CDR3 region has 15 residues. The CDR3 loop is CASSGGSSYNSPLHF. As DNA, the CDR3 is TGTGCCAGTAGTGGAGGAAGCTCCTATAATTCACCCCTCCACTTT.

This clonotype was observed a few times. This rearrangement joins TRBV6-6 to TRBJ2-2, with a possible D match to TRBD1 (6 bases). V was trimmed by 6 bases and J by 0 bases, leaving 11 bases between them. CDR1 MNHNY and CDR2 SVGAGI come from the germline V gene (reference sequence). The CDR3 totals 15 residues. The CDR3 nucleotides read TGTGCCAGCAGCTGGACAGCTCCGAACACCGGGGAGCTGTTTTTT. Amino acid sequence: CASSWTAPNTGELFF.

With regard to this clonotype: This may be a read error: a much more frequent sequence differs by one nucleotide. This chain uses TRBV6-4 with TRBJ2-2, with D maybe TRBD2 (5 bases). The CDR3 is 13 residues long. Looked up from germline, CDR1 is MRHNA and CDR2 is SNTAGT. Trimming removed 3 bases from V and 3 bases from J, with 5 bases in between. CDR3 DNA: TGTGCCAGCAGTGAGAGGGACACCGGGGAGCTGTTTTTT. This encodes CASSERDTGELFF.

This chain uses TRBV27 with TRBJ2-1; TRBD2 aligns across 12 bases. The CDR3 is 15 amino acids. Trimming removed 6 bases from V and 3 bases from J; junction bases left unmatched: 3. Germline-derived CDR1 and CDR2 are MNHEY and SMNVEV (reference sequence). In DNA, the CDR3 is TGTGCCAGCAGGCTACTAGCGGGAGGCTACAATGAGCAGTTCTTC. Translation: CASRLLAGGYNEQFF.

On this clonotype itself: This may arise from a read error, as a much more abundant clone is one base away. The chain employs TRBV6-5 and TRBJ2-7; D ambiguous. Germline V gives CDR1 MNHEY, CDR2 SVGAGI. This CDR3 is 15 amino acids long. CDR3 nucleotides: TGTGCCAGCAGTTACTCGGTGCTTGCCCCCTACAAGCAGTACTTC. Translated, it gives CASSYSVLAPYKQYF.

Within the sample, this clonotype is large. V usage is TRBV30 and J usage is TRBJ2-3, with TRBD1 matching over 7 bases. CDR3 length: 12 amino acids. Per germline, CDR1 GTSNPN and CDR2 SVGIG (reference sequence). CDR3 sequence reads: CARDSSTDTQYF. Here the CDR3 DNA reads TGTGCTCGGGACAGTAGCACAGATACGCAGTATTTT.